The 19 T cell receptor beta chains below all came from one sample that was sequenced in a study of control samples from healthy donors and cancer patients. Measured with immunoSEQ multiplex PCR; TCRdb has only the in-frame clones, and not every one. The sample lists 70,000 to 95,000 clones, 93% occurring once. Sequencing was performed on PBMCs. These receptor sequences come from a woman aged 40 to 55 with lung cancer.

The chain has TRBV7-6 and TRBJ2-7; TRBD1 matches at 8 bases. The CDR3 contains 15 residues. After removal of 1 base from V and 0 bases from J, the junction contained 2 bases not matched to a gene. Germline CDR1 and CDR2: SGHVS and FNYEAQ. CDR3 sequence (DNA): TGTGCCAGCAGCTTAGACAGGGGGTCCTCCTACGAGCAGTACTTC. It translates to CASSLDRGSSYEQYF. Complete variable domain (other parts from reference TRBV7-6 and TRBJ2-7): GAGVSQSPRYKVTKRGQDVALRCDPISGHVSLYWYRQALGQGPEFLTYFNYEAQQDKSGLPNDRFSAERPEGSISTLTIQRTEQRDSAMYRCASSLDRGSSYEQYFGPGTRLTVT.

This clone has a single count. The rearrangement links TRBV9 to TRBJ2-5; no firm D call. The germline V and J ends were trimmed by 4 bases and 2 bases, with 12 bases remaining between them. CDR3 length: 14 amino acids. CDR1 and CDR2 (germline): SGDLS, YYNGEE. In DNA, the CDR3 is TGTGCCAGCAGCCAGGTCGTCACACAAGAGACCCAGTACTTC. It is translated as CASSQVVTQETQYF.

This chain's CDR3 is CASSQDPRGHQNTEAFF. CDR3 nucleotides: TGCGCCAGCAGCCAAGATCCTCGAGGACACCAGAACACTGAAGCTTTCTTT. The V and J genes are TRBV4-1 and TRBJ1-1, with D tentatively TRBD1 (5 bases). The germline gives CDR1 MGHRA, CDR2 YSYEKL. CDR3 length: 17 residues. V lost 0 bases to trimming and J lost 1 base, with 15 bases between them.

This chain connects TRBV19 to TRBJ1-1; 8 nucleotides match TRBD1. Germline V lookup: CDR1 LNHDA, CDR2 SQIVND (reference sequence). The V segment lost 1 base and the J segment 1 base; nucleotides outside the gene matches: 5. CDR3 length: 16 amino acids. Here the CDR3 reads CASSIVPGQGNTEAFF. CDR3 nucleotide sequence: TGTGCCAGTAGTATAGTACCCGGACAGGGGAACACTGAAGCTTTCTTT.

V gene TRBV19 combines with J gene TRBJ1-2; D gene ambiguous. Trimming took 8 bases from V and 5 from J, leaving 6 bases between them. The CDR3 spans 10 residues. Germline CDR1 is LNHDA and CDR2 is SQIVND (reference sequence). DNA of the CDR3: TGTGCCAGTGGCCTATATGGCTACACCTTC. This gives the protein CASGLYGYTF.

V gene TRBV5-4 combines with J gene TRBJ2-5, with D perhaps TRBD2 (6 bases). V lost 4 bases and J 5 bases, leaving 12 bases between the germline ends. Germline-derived CDR1 and CDR2 are SGHNT and YYREEE (reference sequence). This CDR3 contains 13 residues. The CDR3 DNA reads TGTGCCAGCAGCCCGGATGGGGGGGAGACCCAGTACTTC. This codes for CASSPDGGETQYF.

This chain links TRBV11-3 with TRBJ2-2; possibly TRBD2 for D (5 bases). V lost 5 bases, J lost 6 bases, and 19 bases lay in between. CDR1 and CDR2 (germline): SGHNT, YENEEA. This CDR3 is built from 16 residues. Here the CDR3 reads CASSPNRGSEPGELFF. The DNA for the CDR3 is TGTGCCAGCAGCCCCAATCGGGGATCGGAGCCCGGGGAGCTGTTTTTT.

V is TRBV4-1 and J is TRBJ1-1, with D unresolved. V was pared by 1 base and J by 2 bases, with 8 bases between. The germline gives CDR1 MGHRA, CDR2 YSYEKL. CDR3 size: 14 residues. CDR3 amino acids: CASSQVWENTEAFF. The CDR3 nucleotides read TGCGCCAGCAGCCAAGTTTGGGAAAACACTGAAGCTTTCTTT.

The chain recombines TRBV5-1 with TRBJ2-2; either TRBD1 or TRBD2 may supply D (5 bases each). Trimming left V 1 base short and J 2 bases short, with 12 bases between. The germline V gene has CDR1 SGHRS and CDR2 YFSETQ. This CDR3 is 16 amino acids long. The CDR3 loop reads CASSLWRTQNTGELFF. CDR3 nucleotide sequence: TGCGCCAGCAGCTTGTGGAGGACACAAAACACCGGGGAGCTGTTTTTT.

This chain connects TRBV5-1 to TRBJ1-1; TRBD1 might be the D (5 bases). The V gene's germline CDR1 is SGHRS and CDR2 YFSETQ. This CDR3 is built from 16 residues. V shed 4 bases and J shed 0 bases, with 16 bases lying between them. In DNA form, the CDR3 reads TGCGCCAGCAGCCCGAGGGGCACACTACTGAACACTGAAGCTTTCTTT. It encodes CASSPRGTLLNTEAFF.

This clone has only one observation. The chain recombines TRBV6-2 or TRBV6-3 with TRBJ2-7; 11 bases are a match to TRBD1. The germline V gene encodes CDR1 MNHEY and CDR2 SVGEGT. V lost 0 bases, J lost 1 base, and 5 bases stayed unmatched. CDR3 length equals 17 residues. The CDR3 spells CASSYSPGQGESYEQYF. The CDR3 region has the DNA TGTGCCAGCAGTTACTCCCCGGGACAGGGGGAATCCTACGAGCAGTACTTC.

The CDR3 sequence: CASSYPNGGHNEQYF. The CDR3 nucleotides are TGCGCCAGCAGCTACCCAAACGGGGGGCATAACGAGCAGTACTTC. The chain uses TRBV5-1 and TRBJ2-7, with D maybe TRBD2 (7 bases). This CDR3 is built from 15 residues. The ends were cut back, 3 bases at V and 5 bases at J, with 18 bases in the middle. Germline V gives CDR1 SGHRS, CDR2 YFSETQ. The entire variable domain, with the rest obtained from reference TRBV5-1 and TRBJ2-7, is as follows: KAGVTQTPRYLIKTRGQQVTLSCSPISGHRSVSWYQQTPGQGLQFLFEYFSETQRNKGNFPGRFSGRQFSNSRSEMNVSTLELGDSALYLCASSYPNGGHNEQYFGPGTRLTVT.

The chain is built from TRBV15 and TRBJ1-4, with unresolved D. V gave up 0 bases and J gave up 6 bases, with 17 bases separating them. This CDR3 is 17 amino acids long. Germline assignment: CDR1 LNHNV and CDR2 YYDKDF (reference sequence). The CDR3 sequence: CATSRDALGFEDEKLFF. CDR3 sequence (DNA): TGTGCCACCAGCAGAGACGCTCTGGGGTTCGAAGATGAAAAACTGTTTTTT.

V usage is TRBV5-1 and J usage is TRBJ1-5; D is unresolved. V lost 0 bases to trimming and J lost 3 bases, with 4 bases between them. The CDR3 sequence is 13 residues long. Germline V gives CDR1 SGHRS, CDR2 YFSETQ. The DNA of the CDR3 is TGCGCCAGCAGCTTGGGATTCAATCAGCCCCAGCATTTT. This translates into CASSLGFNQPQHF. Looking up the rest from reference TRBV5-1 and TRBJ1-5 gives the full variable domain: KAGVTQTPRYLIKTRGQQVTLSCSPISGHRSVSWYQQTPGQGLQFLFEYFSETQRNKGNFPGRFSGRQFSNSRSEMNVSTLELGDSALYLCASSLGFNQPQHFGDGTRLSIL.

This sequence joins TRBV7-2 and TRBJ1-1; D not certain. The length of the CDR3 is 12 residues. V shed 1 base and J shed 8 bases, with 8 bases lying between them. The germline V gene encodes CDR1 SGHTA and CDR2 FQGNSA. The chain's CDR3 is CASSLVSAEAFF. CDR3 bases: TGTGCCAGCAGCTTAGTCTCGGCAGAAGCTTTCTTT.

CDR3 loop: CASSKVGQGNYGYTF. The CDR3 nucleotides are TGTGCCAGTAGTAAGGTAGGACAGGGGAACTATGGCTACACCTTC. The chain has TRBV19 and TRBJ1-2, with TRBD1 matching over 9 bases. This CDR3 comprises 15 residues. The J segment lost 2 bases and the V segment lost 4 bases, leaving 5 bases of the junction unmatched. Germline loops: CDR1 LNHDA, CDR2 SQIVND (reference sequence).

The sample holds one count of this clone. This sequence joins TRBV27 and TRBJ1-5; the D gene is possibly TRBD1 (5 bases). V was trimmed by 5 bases and J by 7 bases, leaving 9 bases between them. The germline gives CDR1 MNHEY, CDR2 SMNVEV (reference sequence). This CDR3 region has 12 residues. CDR3: CASSRGGQPQHF. DNA of the CDR3: TGTGCCAGCAGTCGGGGGGGGCAGCCCCAGCATTTT.

V gene TRBV10-1 combines with J gene TRBJ1-1; D remains ambiguous. The CDR3 consists of 13 residues. Germline CDR1 is WNHNN and CDR2 is SYGVQD (reference sequence). Trimming removed 0 bases from V and 10 bases from J, with 12 bases in between. In nucleotides, the CDR3 is TGCGCCAGCAGTGAGTCATTAGGAAATCGAGCTTTCTTT. Amino acid sequence: CASSESLGNRAFF.

In its sample, this clone was seen once. CDR3 region: CASRPRVSSVSYNSPLHF. The CDR3 DNA sequence: TGTGCCAGTAGACCGAGGGTTTCGTCCGTCTCCTATAATTCACCCCTCCACTTT. The chain combines TRBV19 with TRBJ1-6; no clear D gene. Trimming removed 6 bases from V and 0 bases from J, with 18 bases in between. The CDR3 runs to 18 residues. CDR1 is LNHDA and CDR2 is SQIVND in the germline V gene (reference sequence).